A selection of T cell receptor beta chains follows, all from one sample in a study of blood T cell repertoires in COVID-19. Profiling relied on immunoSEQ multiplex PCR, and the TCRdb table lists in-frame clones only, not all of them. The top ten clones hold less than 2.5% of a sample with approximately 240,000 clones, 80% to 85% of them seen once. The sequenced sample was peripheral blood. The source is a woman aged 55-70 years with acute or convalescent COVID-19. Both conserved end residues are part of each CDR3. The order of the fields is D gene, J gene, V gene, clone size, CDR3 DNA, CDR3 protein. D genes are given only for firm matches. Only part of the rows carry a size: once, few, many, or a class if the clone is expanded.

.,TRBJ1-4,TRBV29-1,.,TGCAGCGTTGGGCAGCTTAGCGGTGAAAAACTGTTTTTT,CSVGQLSGEKLFF
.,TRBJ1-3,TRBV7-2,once,TGTGCCAGCAGCCGCCAGGCCTCTGGAAACACCATATATTTT,CASSRQASGNTIYF
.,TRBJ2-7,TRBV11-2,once,TGTGCCAGCAGCTTACTGTTGCAGGGAAGCTACGAGCAGTACTTC,CASSLLLQGSYEQYF
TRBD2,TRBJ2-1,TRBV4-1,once,TGCGCCAGCAGCCGAGGACTAGCGGGGATCTCCTACAATGAGCAGTTCTTC,CASSRGLAGISYNEQFF
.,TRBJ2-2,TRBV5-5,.,TGTGCCAGCAGCTTGATGGGCTCTGGGGAGCTGTTTTTT,CASSLMGSGELFF
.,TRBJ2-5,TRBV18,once,TGTGCCAGCTCTGCCAGGGGAGAGACCCAGTACTTC,CASSARGETQYF
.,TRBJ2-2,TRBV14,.,TGTGCCAGCAGTCAAATACAGGGAAGCACCGGGGAGCTGTTTTTT,CASSQIQGSTGELFF
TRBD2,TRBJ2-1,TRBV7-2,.,TGTGCCAGCAGCTTATTCGGGACTAGCGGGGGAGTGGCTCTGGGGCAGTTCTTC,CASSLFGTSGGVALGQFF
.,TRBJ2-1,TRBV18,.,TGTGCCAGCTCACCACCCGAGGGCTCCTACAATGAGCAGTTCTTC,CASSPPEGSYNEQFF
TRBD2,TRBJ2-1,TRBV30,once,TGTGCCTGGAGTGTTCACGGACTAGCGGGGGGATACAATGAGCAGTTCTTC,CAWSVHGLAGGYNEQFF
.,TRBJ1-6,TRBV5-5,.,TGTGCCAGCAGCTACCGACAGATAGGCAATTCACCCCTCCACTTT,CASSYRQIGNSPLHF
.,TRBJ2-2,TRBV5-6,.,TGTGCCAGCAGCTGGGGACAATCCACCGGGGAGCTGTTTTTT,CASSWGQSTGELFF
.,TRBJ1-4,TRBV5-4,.,TGTGCCAGCAGCCCCACAGGCAGGGCTGACGAAAAACTGTTTTTT,CASSPTGRADEKLFF
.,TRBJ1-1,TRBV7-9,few,TGTGCCAGCAGCCCACGGGTGTGGGAGAAGACTGAAGCTTTCTTT,CASSPRVWEKTEAFF
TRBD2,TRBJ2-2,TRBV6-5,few,TGTGCCAGCAGTCCAAGCGGGGTGAACACCGGGGAGCTGTTTTTT,CASSPSGVNTGELFF
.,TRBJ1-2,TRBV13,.,TGTGCCAGCAGCTTAGGTCACCTGGACTTTAACTATGGCTACACCTTC,CASSLGHLDFNYGYTF
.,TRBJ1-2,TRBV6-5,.,TGTGCCAGCACAACTATAGGGGCGGGGAACTATGGCTACACCTTC,CASTTIGAGNYGYTF
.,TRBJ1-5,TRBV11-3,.,TGTGCCAGCAGCTCGTCAGGGGTGAGTAGCAATCAGCCCCAGCATTTT,CASSSSGVSSNQPQHF
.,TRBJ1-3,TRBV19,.,TGTGCCAGTAGTAGGACAGACTCTGGAAACACCATATATTTT,CASSRTDSGNTIYF
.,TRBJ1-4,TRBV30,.,TGTGCCTGGAGTACCCCCGGGGGTTTCAATGAAAAACTGTTTTTT,CAWSTPGGFNEKLFF
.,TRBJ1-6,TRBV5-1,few,TGCGCCAGCAGCTTTGAAGACTTCAGTTCACCCCTCCACTTT,CASSFEDFSSPLHF
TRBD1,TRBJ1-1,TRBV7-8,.,TGTGCCAGCAGCCGAGAGGACAGGGCGGGTACTGAAGCTTTCTTT,CASSREDRAGTEAFF
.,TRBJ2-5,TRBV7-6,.,TGTGCCAGCAGCCCTTCGCGCGAGACCCAGTACTTC,CASSPSRETQYF
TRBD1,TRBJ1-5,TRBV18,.,TGTGCCAGCTCACCCGGACAGGGAGCTAGCAATCAGCCCCAGCATTTT,CASSPGQGASNQPQHF
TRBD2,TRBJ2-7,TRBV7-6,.,TGTGCCAGCAGCCCACTAGCGGGGGTTTATTACGAGCAGTACTTC,CASSPLAGVYYEQYF
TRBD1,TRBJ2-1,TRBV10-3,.,TGTGCCATCAGTGGAGACAGGGGGACCAATGAGCAGTTCTTC,CAISGDRGTNEQFF
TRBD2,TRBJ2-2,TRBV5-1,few,TGCGCCAGCAGCTGGGAGGGACCCCACGGGGAGCTGTTTTTT,CASSWEGPHGELFF
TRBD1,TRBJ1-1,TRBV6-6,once,TGTGCCAGCAGAGCCGCGGACAGGGGATTTAACACTGAAGCTTTCTTT,CASRAADRGFNTEAFF
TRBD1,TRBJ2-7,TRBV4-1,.,TGCGCCAGCAGCCAACTTCCGGGACAGGGCTACGAGCAGTACTTC,CASSQLPGQGYEQYF
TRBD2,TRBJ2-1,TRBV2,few,TGTGCCAGCAGTGAACGGGGGGGCCCGGATGAGCAGTTCTTC,CASSERGGPDEQFF
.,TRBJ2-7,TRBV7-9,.,TGTGCCAGCAGCCGCCGCGGGGGCATGAACGAGCAGTACTTC,CASSRRGGMNEQYF
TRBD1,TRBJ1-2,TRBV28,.,TGTGCCAGCAGCTTACCGGGACAGACTTACACCTTC,CASSLPGQTYTF
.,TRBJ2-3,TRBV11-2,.,TGTGCCAGCAGCGCCCAGGGGACGCAGTATTTT,CASSAQGTQYF
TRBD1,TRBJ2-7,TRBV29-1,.,TGCAGCGTCGAAGACAGGGGATACGAGCAGTACTTC,CSVEDRGYEQYF
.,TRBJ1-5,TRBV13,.,TGTGCCAGCAGCTTTAGCCGCGGGGAGCCCCAGCATTTT,CASSFSRGEPQHF
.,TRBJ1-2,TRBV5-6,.,TGTGCCAGCAGGGCCTCGGGTTCGCCCCGGTACGGCTATGGCTACACCTTC,CASRASGSPRYGYGYTF
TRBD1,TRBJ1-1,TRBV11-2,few,TGTGCCAGCAGCTTGGGGACAGCGAGCACTGAAGCTTTCTTT,CASSLGTASTEAFF
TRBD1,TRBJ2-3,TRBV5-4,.,TGTGCCAGCAGCGACTATGGGACAGGGGGTGGCACAGATACGCAGTATTTT,CASSDYGTGGGTDTQYF
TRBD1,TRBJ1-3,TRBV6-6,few,TGTGCCAGCAGCCCGACAGGGGTTGGAAACACCATATATTTT,CASSPTGVGNTIYF
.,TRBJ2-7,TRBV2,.,TGTGCCAGCAGTGCTCAGGGTTCCCTATCCTACGAGCAGTACTTC,CASSAQGSLSYEQYF
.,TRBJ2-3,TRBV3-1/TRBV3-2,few,TGTGCCAGCAGCCACGGTCAAAATACGCAGTATTTT,CASSHGQNTQYF
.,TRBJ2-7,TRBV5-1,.,TGCGCCAGCAGTCCCGAGGCCCGAAACTACGAGCAGTACTTC,CASSPEARNYEQYF
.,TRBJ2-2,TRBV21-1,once,TGTGCCAGCAGCAAAAAGGGAGACAGGGCCGCCGGGGAGCTGTTTTTT,CASSKKGDRAAGELFF
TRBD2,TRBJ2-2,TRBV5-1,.,TGCGCCAGCAGGGTTGCGGGGGAGAACACCGGGGAGCTGTTTTTT,CASRVAGENTGELFF
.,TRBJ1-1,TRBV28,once,TGTGCCAGCAGTTTAAGCGGTACCGGGAACACTGAAGCTTTCTTT,CASSLSGTGNTEAFF
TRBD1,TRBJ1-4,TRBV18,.,TGTGCCAGCTCACCAACAGGGGTGGGCGAAAAACTGTTTTTT,CASSPTGVGEKLFF
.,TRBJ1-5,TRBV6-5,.,TGTGCCAGCAGGGACTCCTATTTTCAGCCCCAGCATTTT,CASRDSYFQPQHF
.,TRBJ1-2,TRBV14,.,TGTGCCAGCAGCCAAGATCGTAGCACCCTGGGTGGCTACACCTTC,CASSQDRSTLGGYTF
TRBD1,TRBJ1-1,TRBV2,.,TGTGCCAGCATTGGGACAGGCACTGAAGCTTTCTTT,CASIGTGTEAFF
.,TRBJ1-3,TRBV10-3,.,TGTGCCACCAAGGGGTCTGGAAACACCATATATTTT,CATKGSGNTIYF
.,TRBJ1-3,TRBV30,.,TGTGCCTGGAGTGTGAAGGGGCACGGAAACACCATATATTTT,CAWSVKGHGNTIYF
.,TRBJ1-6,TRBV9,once,TGTGCCAGCAGCCCAGGTTGGACAGAGCGAAATTCACCCCTCCACTTT,CASSPGWTERNSPLHF
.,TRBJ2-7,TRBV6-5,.,TGTGCCAGCAGGGGAAGGGGCCGCTACGAGCAGTACTTC,CASRGRGRYEQYF
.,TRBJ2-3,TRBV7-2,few,TGTGCCAGCAGGGGAGCAGGAACAGATACGCAGTATTTT,CASRGAGTDTQYF
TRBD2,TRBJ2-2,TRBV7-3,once,TGTGCCAGCAGCTTAAAGGGGAGGGACACCGGGGAGCTGTTTTTT,CASSLKGRDTGELFF